This T cell receptor (beta chain) comes out of a study of blood T cell repertoires in COVID-19. Clones were sequenced by immunoSEQ multiplex PCR, and TCRdb holds only the in-frame ones, with some missing. The sample includes about 390,000 clones, more than 70% of them seen just once. In its sample, this clone was seen a few times. Additional DNA sequences in this sample encode the identical CDR3. Input material: peripheral blood. This receptor was taken from a woman aged 60 to 75 with COVID-19, enrolled during active disease.

CDR3 sequence reads: CASSLLTGELFF. The CDR3 DNA sequence: TGTGCCAGCAGTCTCCTAACCGGGGAGCTGTTTTTT. The rearrangement uses TRBV28 and TRBJ2-2; D is uncertain. The germline gives CDR1 MDHEN, CDR2 SYDVKM. This CDR3 has 12 amino acids. Trimming removed 5 bases from V and 5 bases from J, with 6 bases in between.